These T cell receptor beta chains were read from a single sample in a study of Graves' ophthalmopathy and Graves' hyperthyroidism. One entry per CDR3 protein, called by TCRdb with MiXCR from the multiplex PCR reads. The data show a few hundred thousand distinct CDR3 sequences, 39% seen once. Sequenced input: peripheral blood or thyroid tissue (not recorded which). These receptors were obtained from an adult man with Graves' hyperthyroidism. Each CDR3 is given with its conserved first and last residue. A D gene is named only where the DNA matches it firmly. Not all rows give a size; the values are once, few, many and, for expanded clones, a class.

TRBD1	.	TRBV10-3	TRBJ1-1	TGTGCCATCAGCCCCGGGACAGGCTGGGACACTGAAGCTTTCTTT	CAISPGTGWDTEAFF
.	.	TRBV7-9	TRBJ2-1	TGTGCCAGCAGCCCCCCTCAGGGAGGAAAGCGGACCCCCTTCAATGAGCAGTTCTTC	CASSPPQGGKRTPFNEQFF
TRBD2	.	TRBV9	TRBJ2-1	TGCGCCAGCAGCTCAATAGCGGGCAATGAGCAGTTCTTC	CASSSIAGNEQFF
TRBD2	many	TRBV5-1	TRBJ2-7	TGCGCCAGCAGCTTGGATCCGGGCGGGAGCTCCTACGAGCAGTACTTC	CASSLDPGGSSYEQYF
.	.	TRBV7-2	TRBJ2-1	TGTGCCAGCAACCAAAACGTGGGGGCAAGAAATGAGCAGTTCTTC	CASNQNVGARNEQFF
TRBD1	many	TRBV29-1	TRBJ2-7	TGCAGCGTTGAAGTTCCTCAGGGGGCCTACGAGCAGTACTTC	CSVEVPQGAYEQYF
.	many	TRBV2	TRBJ2-7	TGTGCCAGCAGTGTGGGGCAACGAGACGAGCAGTACTTC	CASSVGQRDEQYF
TRBD1	.	TRBV20-1	TRBJ1-2	TGCAGTGCTGAGACTCAGGGACAGGGGCCCGACTATGGCTACACCTTC	CSAETQGQGPDYGYTF
.	many	TRBV12-3/TRBV12-4	TRBJ1-2	TGTGCCAGCAGCGACTCAGTGGATGGCTACACCTTC	CASSDSVDGYTF
.	.	TRBV7-9	TRBJ2-1	TGTGCCAGCAGCTTAGCGTTGGGCGGGCACTACAATGAGCAGTTCTTC	CASSLALGGHYNEQFF
.	many	TRBV12-3/TRBV12-4	TRBJ1-2	TGTGCCAGCCGAGAGGGGGTTCATGGCTACACCTTC	CASREGVHGYTF
.	many	TRBV5-4	TRBJ2-5	TGTGCCAGCAGCTTGGAAGAGCAGGAGACCCAGTACTTC	CASSLEEQETQYF
TRBD1	many	TRBV9	TRBJ2-7	TGTGCCAGCAGCAAAGGACAGGGAAGGGGCTACGAGCAGTACTTC	CASSKGQGRGYEQYF
TRBD2	.	TRBV7-9	TRBJ2-7	TGTGCCAGCAGCCCTAAACTAGCGGGGGGTTCATACGAGCAGTACTTC	CASSPKLAGGSYEQYF
TRBD2	.	TRBV7-9	TRBJ2-1	TGTGCCGTATCTAGCGGGTACAATGAGCAGTTCTTC	CAVSSGYNEQFF
.	many	TRBV20-1	TRBJ1-3	TGCAGTGCTAGTGATGGGGGCGCGGGCAGCTCTGGAAACACCATATATTTT	CSASDGGAGSSGNTIYF
TRBD2	many	TRBV20-1	TRBJ2-7	TGCAGTGCTAGAGATATGACTAGCGGGAACGAGCAGTACTTC	CSARDMTSGNEQYF
.	once	TRBV25-1	TRBJ1-2	TGTGCCAGCAGTGTAGGGGAATACGGCTACACCTTC	CASSVGEYGYTF
TRBD1	many	TRBV6-5	TRBJ1-2	TGTGCCAGCAGTACACGGGACAGAAAATCCTATGGCTACACCTTC	CASSTRDRKSYGYTF
.	many	TRBV19	TRBJ1-3	TGTGCCACGACGGGTTACTCTGGAAACACCATATATTTT	CATTGYSGNTIYF
.	many	TRBV7-6	TRBJ1-2	TGTGCCAGCAGCCCCCCCAGGACGTCCGATGGCTACACCTTC	CASSPPRTSDGYTF
.	many	TRBV12-3/TRBV12-4	TRBJ2-5	TGTGCCAGCAGCCCCCAGAGATACCAAGAGACCCAGTACTTC	CASSPQRYQETQYF
.	.	TRBV13	TRBJ2-3	TGTGCCAGCAGCGCTGACAGTTCAATAGATACGCAGTATTTT	CASSADSSIDTQYF
.	few	TRBV7-2	TRBJ1-5	TGTGCCAGCAGCCCAGGCTGGGGTAAGAATCAGCCCCAGCATTTT	CASSPGWGKNQPQHF
.	.	TRBV6-6	TRBJ2-2	TGTGCCAGCTCACGGAGTTCCCCCCGGGCCTCGGGCGGGGAGCTGTTTTTT	CASSRSSPRASGGELFF
TRBD1	.	TRBV7-3	TRBJ1-3	TGTGCCAGCAGCCGTTACAGGGGTCTCCCTGGAAACACCATATATTTT	CASSRYRGLPGNTIYF
.	few	TRBV12-3/TRBV12-4	TRBJ1-5	TGTGCCAGCAGTTTAAATGAGGGTTGGGGTCAGCCCCAGCATTTT	CASSLNEGWGQPQHF
.	few	TRBV14	TRBJ2-1	TGTGCCAGCAGCCAGGGCGTCTACAATGAGCAGTTCTTC	CASSQGVYNEQFF
TRBD1	.	TRBV29-1	TRBJ2-5	TGCAGCAGTTGGGACAGGGGACAGACCCAGTACTTC	CSSWDRGQTQYF
.	many	TRBV28	TRBJ2-7	TGTGCCAGCGCAGGGCACGGAGCCCCCTACGAGCAGTACTTC	CASAGHGAPYEQYF
.	.	TRBV29-1	TRBJ2-7	TGCAGCGTTGCTGATACGGCGTATGGCTACGAGCAGTACTTC	CSVADTAYGYEQYF
TRBD1	.	TRBV29-1	TRBJ2-6	TGCAGCGGGGAACAGGGGAGCTCTGGGGCCAACGTCCTGACTTTC	CSGEQGSSGANVLTF
.	many	TRBV20-1	TRBJ1-1	TGCAGTGCTTCAGAGAACACTGAAGCTTTCTTT	CSASENTEAFF
TRBD1	.	TRBV7-9	TRBJ2-1	TGTGCCAGCAGCCCCGGGACAGGGGAAGATCCGTATGAGCAGTTCTTC	CASSPGTGEDPYEQFF
.	many	TRBV20-1	TRBJ1-5	TGCAGTACGTACACAGGGAGCAATCAGCCCCAGCATTTT	CSTYTGSNQPQHF
TRBD1	.	TRBV29-1	TRBJ2-5	TGCAGCGTTCGGCCAGTTAGGGGGCGGGCGAATGAGCAGTACTTC	CSVRPVRGRANEQYF
TRBD1	.	TRBV20-1	TRBJ1-1	TGCAGTGCTAGATCCGACAGGGATGGGCAAGCTTTCTTT	CSARSDRDGQAFF
TRBD1	many	TRBV7-9	TRBJ2-7	TGTGCCAGCAGCTTAGCCGGGACAGGGCCCTACGAGCAGTACTTC	CASSLAGTGPYEQYF
.	few	TRBV16	TRBJ1-1	TGTGCCAGCAGCCAATCGCAGGGGCACACTGAAGCTTTCTTT	CASSQSQGHTEAFF
.	.	TRBV9	TRBJ2-7	TGTGCCAGCAGCGTGCAGGGGTCGGAGCAGTACTTC	CASSVQGSEQYF
TRBD1	many	TRBV7-9	TRBJ2-6	TGTGCCAGCAGCTTGACAGGGTCTGGGGCCAACGTCCTGACTTTC	CASSLTGSGANVLTF
.	few	TRBV6-2/TRBV6-3	TRBJ1-1	TGTGCCAGCACCCCAGCGGGCATGAACACTGAAGCTTTCTTT	CASTPAGMNTEAFF
.	.	TRBV7-9	TRBJ2-3	TGTGCCAGCAGCTTAGCGCGGAGCGGAACTAGCACAGATACGCAGTATTTT	CASSLARSGTSTDTQYF
TRBD1	many	TRBV19	TRBJ1-1	TGTGCCAGTACCCTACAGGGGGCGGACACTGAAGCTTTCTTT	CASTLQGADTEAFF
TRBD2	.	TRBV7-2	TRBJ2-2	TGTGCCAGCAGATCCGACGGGAGGACCGGGGAGCTGTTTTGG	CASRSDGRTGELFW
.	.	TRBV7-3	TRBJ2-1	TGTGCCAGCAGCTTATCCCAGGGCCCGGAGCAGTTCTTC	CASSLSQGPEQFF
.	.	TRBV7-9	TRBJ2-3	TGTGCCAGCAGTCCGACAGTAAGCACAGATACGCAGTATTTT	CASSPTVSTDTQYF
.	many	TRBV19	TRBJ2-5	TGTGCCAGTAGCCCTGACAGGAGGATGGGAGAGACCCAGTACTTC	CASSPDRRMGETQYF
TRBD2	many	TRBV3-1	TRBJ2-7	TGTGCCAGCAGCCCGGCCGGGACTAGCGGGCACGAGCAGTACTTC	CASSPAGTSGHEQYF
TRBD1	.	TRBV12-5	TRBJ2-4	TGTGCTAGTGGTTTTACAGGGGTTGACATTCAGTACTTC	CASGFTGVDIQYF
.	.	TRBV24-1	TRBJ1-5	TGTGCCACCAGCAAGACGGTTGGCAATGAGCCCCAGCATTTT	CATSKTVGNEPQHF
.	.	TRBV19	TRBJ2-1	TGTGCCAGTACAAGGGGCGGACTGAGGGGGAATGAGCAGTTCTTC	CASTRGGLRGNEQFF
.	many	TRBV7-3	TRBJ2-7	TGTGCCAGCAGCAGACAACAGGGTTGGGAGCAGTACTTC	CASSRQQGWEQYF
.	.	TRBV29-1	TRBJ1-2	TGCAGCGTGACCACAGGGATTAACTATGGCTACACCTTC	CSVTTGINYGYTF
TRBD1	few	TRBV15	TRBJ2-6	TGTGCCACCAGCAGAGACCGGACAGGGGGAGGGGCCAACGTCCTGACTTTC	CATSRDRTGGGANVLTF
.	few	TRBV6-2/TRBV6-3	TRBJ2-2	TGTGCCAGCAGGACCCCGTTTCAGGGGCCTTTGGGGGAGCTGTTTTTT	CASRTPFQGPLGELFF
TRBD1	.	TRBV7-9	TRBJ2-7	TGTGCCAGCAGCCCCAGGGACAGCAATCAGCCCCAGCAGTACTTC	CASSPRDSNQPQQYF
TRBD1	.	TRBV2	TRBJ1-2	TGTGCCAGCACACAATGGACAGGGCGTCGGTATGGCTACACCTTC	CASTQWTGRRYGYTF
TRBD1	many	TRBV2	TRBJ1-1	TGTGCCAGCAGGGGACAGGCAAGGTTCTTT	CASRGQARFF
TRBD2	.	TRBV20-1	TRBJ2-7	TGCAGTCGTTTAGCGGGGGGCTCCTACGAGCAGTACTTC	CSRLAGGSYEQYF